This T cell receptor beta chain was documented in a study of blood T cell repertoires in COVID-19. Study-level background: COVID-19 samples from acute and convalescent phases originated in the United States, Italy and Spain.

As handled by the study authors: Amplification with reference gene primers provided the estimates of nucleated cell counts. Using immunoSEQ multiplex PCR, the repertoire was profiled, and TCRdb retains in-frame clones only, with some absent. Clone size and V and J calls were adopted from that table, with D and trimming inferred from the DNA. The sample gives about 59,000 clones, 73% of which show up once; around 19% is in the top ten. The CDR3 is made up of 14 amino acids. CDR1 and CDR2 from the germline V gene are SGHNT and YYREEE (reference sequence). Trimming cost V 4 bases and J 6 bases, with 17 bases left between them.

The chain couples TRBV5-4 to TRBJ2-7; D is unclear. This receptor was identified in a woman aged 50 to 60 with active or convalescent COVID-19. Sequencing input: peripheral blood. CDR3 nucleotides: TGTGCCAGCAGCCCAGTCCCCTCGGAGAGCGAGCAGTACTTC. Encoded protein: CASSPVPSESEQYF.